This TCR beta chain is from a study of shared clonotypes between healthy human individuals. A note on this clone: Its antigen is currently unknown.

Germline V gives CDR1 LNHDA, CDR2 SQIVND (reference sequence). The CDR3 sequence is 12 residues long. The V and J ends lost 4 bases and 0 bases respectively, with 4 bases between them. Study results and caveats: Among donors, the sharing of clonotypes was expected to be influenced by sequencing depth. Memory subsets generally showed lower estimated richness than naive subsets.

The study drew its donors from healthy HIV-negative adults without recent acute infections or vaccinations. Assay used: immunoSEQ multiplex PCR; TCRdb lists only in-frame clones, some missing. The repertoire holds just over 95,000 clones, with 67% as singletons. This chain links TRBV19 with TRBJ2-7; D gene ambiguous. Source material: memory CD8+ T cells sorted from blood. The subset was: CD45RO+ cells pooled with CCR7-negative TemRA cells. The receptor's source is a man aged 25-40 years in good health. CDR3 nucleotide sequence: TGTGCCAGTAGTAGCGACTCCTACGAGCAGTACTTC. It specifies CASSSDSYEQYF.